The 21 T cell receptor beta chains in this list originate from one sample, sequenced in a study of OX40 agonist ivuxolimab in advanced cancers. Here immunoSEQ multiplex PCR was the method, and the copy in TCRdb shows in-frame clones only, minus some. The sample shows around 62,000 clones, more than 70% of them seen only once. The sample was CD4+ or CD8+ T cells sorted from blood, taken in a trial of the OX40 agonist ivuxolimab. The receptor set was obtained from an adult with an advanced solid tumor such as melanoma, head and neck, liver or kidney cancer.

The rearrangement joins TRBV19 to TRBJ1-1, with 8 bases identical to TRBD1. Germline V gene lookup returns CDR1 LNHDA and CDR2 SQIVND (reference sequence). The V segment lost 3 bases and the J segment 9 bases; nucleotides outside the gene matches: 15. The CDR3 loop spans 16 amino acids. The CDR3 nucleotides read TGTGCCAGTAGTATTAGGTCGGGAGGAGACAGGGGACAAGCTTTCTTT. It specifies CASSIRSGGDRGQAFF.

This clone has a handful of counts. CDR3 sequence reads: CASSVAQNSPLHF. The CDR3 DNA reads TGTGCCAGCAGTGTGGCGCAGAATTCACCCCTCCACTTT. V is TRBV2 and J is TRBJ1-6; D ambiguous. CDR3 length: 13 residues. Germline V gene data show CDR1 as SNHLY and CDR2 as FYNNEI. V shed 4 bases and J shed 7 bases, with 8 bases lying between them.

The DNA for the CDR3 is TGTGCCAGCAGCTTTGTTACAGGGGGAGGGTACGAGCAGTACTTC. It yields the protein CASSFVTGGGYEQYF. J is TRBJ2-7 and V is TRBV7-6, with TRBD1 as a possible D gene (8 bases). Per germline, CDR1 SGHVS and CDR2 FNYEAQ. The CDR3 loop spans 15 amino acids. Between the trimmed V and J ends, which lost 3 bases and 4 bases, there was a span of 16 bases.

The chain recombines TRBV4-3 with TRBJ2-6, with 7 bases identical to TRBD1. This CDR3 spans 18 amino acids. With 5 bases clipped from V and 0 bases from J, the junction kept 10 bases outside the gene matches. Germline V gene data show CDR1 as LGHNA and CDR2 as YSLEER. DNA of the CDR3: TGCGCCAGCAGCATAGGGACAGCCTGGGGCTCTGGGGCCAACGTCCTGACTTTC. Protein sequence: CASSIGTAWGSGANVLTF.

The gene calls are TRBV6-5 and TRBJ2-5; TRBD2 is a possible D gene (5 bases). In germline, CDR1 is MNHEY, CDR2 SVGAGI. V was clipped by 0 bases and J by 2 bases, with 7 bases between them. The CDR3 sequence is 14 residues long. The CDR3 DNA reads TGTGCCAGCAGTTACTCAACGGGGCAAGAGACCCAGTACTTC. Translating gives CASSYSTGQETQYF.

The chain joins TRBV29-1 to TRBJ1-1; D is possibly TRBD1 (5 bases). Trimming pared 7 bases from V and 3 bases from J, leaving 15 bases between. The germline V gene encodes CDR1 SQVTM and CDR2 ANQGSEA. This CDR3 is built from 13 residues. This CDR3 is CSAVGGAYTEAFF. CDR3 coding DNA: TGCAGCGCCGTGGGAGGGGCTTACACTGAAGCTTTCTTT.

V usage is TRBV6-5 and J usage is TRBJ1-1; perhaps TRBD1 as D (5 bases). The V gene's germline CDR1 is MNHEY and CDR2 SVGAGI. This CDR3 comprises 14 residues. V lost 4 bases and J 7 bases, leaving 16 bases between the germline ends. The CDR3 sequence is CASSSILVGVEAFF. In DNA form, the CDR3 reads TGTGCCAGCAGTTCTATTCTTGTAGGGGTTGAAGCTTTCTTT.

The J gene is TRBJ1-2, the V gene TRBV10-3; TRBD1 matches 9 bases. This CDR3 region has 14 residues. Per the germline V gene, CDR1 is ENHRY and CDR2 is SYGVKD. Unmatched junction bases numbered 10, after V lost 6 bases and J lost 8 bases. In DNA, the CDR3 is TGTGCCATCAGCTCAAACAGGGGGCAGGGAGGCTACACCTTC. The encoded protein is CAISSNRGQGGYTF.

V is TRBV6-5 and J is TRBJ2-7; 8 bases align to TRBD2. The germline gives CDR1 MNHEY, CDR2 SVGAGI. J was trimmed by 2 bases and V by 11 bases; bases with no gene match: 8. The CDR3 covers 13 residues. The CDR3, as DNA: TGTGCCGCTAATAGCGGGACCCCCTACGAGCAGTACTTC. Residues: CAANSGTPYEQYF.

This chain links TRBV7-2 with TRBJ2-3; 10 bases agree with TRBD2. This CDR3 is 14 amino acids long. V gave up 5 bases and J gave up 8 bases; unmatched junction bases: 7. CDR1 is SGHTA, CDR2 FQGNSA, per germline. This CDR3 is CASSGSGGASTQYF. The CDR3, as DNA: TGTGCCAGCAGCGGCAGCGGGGGGGCGTCTACGCAGTATTTT.

CDR3 bases: TGTGCCAGTAGTCTCGGGCCTACGGCGGGGGAGCTGTTTTTT. Its protein is CASSLGPTAGELFF. The chain employs TRBV19 and TRBJ2-2; D is ambiguous. The germline gives CDR1 LNHDA, CDR2 SQIVND (reference sequence). This CDR3 has 14 residues. The V gene lost 5 bases and the J gene lost 8 bases, with 15 bases spanning the gap.

This chain uses TRBV6-5 with TRBJ2-3, with 7 bases that match TRBD2. Germline CDR1 is MNHEY and CDR2 is SVGAGI. The CDR3 has 15 residues. The V and J ends lost 0 bases and 4 bases, in that order; junction bases with no gene match: 4. The CDR3, as DNA: TGTGCCAGCAGTTACTCGGGGGGGGGATCAGATACGCAGTATTTT. It encodes CASSYSGGGSDTQYF.

The genes are TRBV2 and TRBJ1-6, with TRBD1 matching 10 bases. The germline V gene has CDR1 SNHLY and CDR2 FYNNEI. CDR3 length: 14 amino acids. The trim removed 4 bases at V and 10 bases at J, leaving 4 bases unmatched. CDR3 region: CASSGTGGVSPLHF. The DNA for the CDR3 is TGTGCCAGCAGTGGGACAGGGGGGGTATCACCCCTCCACTTT.

In nucleotides, the CDR3 is TGTGCCTGGACCCATCAGGGTCATAGCTACACCTTC. Residues: CAWTHQGHSYTF. The J gene is TRBJ1-2, the V gene TRBV30; D perhaps matches TRBD1 (5 bases). Looked up from germline, CDR1 is GTSNPN and CDR2 is SVGIG (reference sequence). The V end lost 4 bases, the J end lost 9 bases, and 15 bases lay between the germline ends. This CDR3 has 12 amino acids. Together with reference TRBV30 and TRBJ1-2, the CDR3 gives the full variable domain: SQTIHQWPATLVQPVGSPLSLECTVEGTSNPNLYWYRQAAGRGLQLLFYSVGIGQISSEVPQNLSASRPQDRQFILSSKKLLLSDSGFYLCAWTHQGHSYTFGSGTRLTVV.

The chain couples TRBV25-1 to TRBJ2-3, with a tentative D call TRBD1 (6 bases). Trimming cost V 3 bases and J 3 bases, with 13 bases left between them. This CDR3 is 15 amino acids long. CDR1 and CDR2 from the germline V gene are MGHDK and SYGVNS. In DNA form, the CDR3 reads TGTGCCAGCAGTGAGACCGGGACAAGGACAGATACGCAGTATTTT. Amino acids: CASSETGTRTDTQYF. Full variable domain (missing parts from reference TRBV25-1 and TRBJ2-3): EADIYQTPRYLVIGTGKKITLECSQTMGHDKMYWYQQDPGMELHLIHYSYGVNSTEKGDLSSESTVSRIRTEHFPLTLESARPSHTSQYLCASSETGTRTDTQYFGPGTRLTVL.

V is TRBV9 and J is TRBJ2-7; weak D call: TRBD2 (5 bases). Looked up from germline, CDR1 is SGDLS and CDR2 is YYNGEE. V was trimmed by 0 bases and J by 4 bases, leaving 23 bases between them. CDR3 length equals 18 residues. CDR3 sequence reads: CASSVGTSTGSLGYEQYF. The CDR3 nucleotides read TGTGCCAGCAGCGTAGGAACTAGTACTGGATCGTTGGGATACGAGCAGTACTTC.

The V gene is TRBV20-1, the J gene TRBJ1-1, with no clear D. Germline lookup yields CDR1 DFQATT and CDR2 SNEGSKA (reference sequence). CDR3 length: 11 amino acids. Trimming took off 2 bases at V and 4 bases at J, with 5 bases between the two ends. DNA for the CDR3: TGCAGTGCTAGATCGAGCACTGAAGCTTTCTTT. Encoded protein: CSARSSTEAFF.

The sample holds one count of this clone. This chain uses TRBV7-2 with TRBJ1-1; D is unresolved. V was cut by 5 bases and J by 7 bases, with 8 bases left in between. The germline CDR1 and CDR2 sequences are SGHTA and FQGNSA. This CDR3 is 11 amino acids long. This CDR3 reads CASSPPLEAFF. The CDR3 DNA sequence: TGTGCCAGCAGCCCTCCGCTTGAAGCTTTCTTT.

V usage is TRBV4-3 and J usage is TRBJ1-2, with 8 nucleotides matching TRBD1. CDR1 LGHNA and CDR2 YSLEER come from the germline V gene. This CDR3 is 17 amino acids long. Trimming cost V 0 bases and J 4 bases; bases outside gene matches: 10. In DNA, the CDR3 is TGCGCCAGCAGCCAAGATATAGGACAGGGAGAAGTCTATGGCTACACCTTC. It codes for CASSQDIGQGEVYGYTF.

The chain recombines TRBV6-1 with TRBJ2-1; D unresolved. The CDR3 is made up of 15 amino acids. The V gene lost 6 bases and the J gene lost 4 bases, with 16 bases spanning the gap. Germline V gives CDR1 MNHNS, CDR2 SASEGT. For the CDR3, the DNA is TGTGCCAGCAGAGCTCGCCTCACCGCTTACAATGAGCAGTTCTTC. Protein sequence: CASRARLTAYNEQFF.

The rearrangement joins TRBV4-1 to TRBJ2-1, with 7 bases aligning to TRBD1. The CDR3 has 18 residues. V lost 0 bases and J lost 2; bases outside the gene matches: 10. Germline CDR1 and CDR2: MGHRA and YSYEKL. CDR3 coding DNA: TGCGCCAGCAGCCAAGATCGGAGATACAGGGGCCCCTACAATGAGCAGTTCTTC. Protein product: CASSQDRRYRGPYNEQFF.